The clone carrying this TCR beta chain was picked up many times. These data originate in a study of neurological immune-mediated disorders. Trimming removed 6 bases at V and 3 bases at J, with 23 bases between. The CDR3 covers 17 residues. Germline CDR1 and CDR2: MNHNY and SVGAGI (reference sequence). TCRdb redid the calling of the 5' RACE reads with MiXCR, one entry per CDR3 protein. Of more than 50,000 distinct CDR3 sequences listed, around 5.2% are singletons. Source material: PBMCs. J is TRBJ2-5 and V is TRBV6-6; D might be TRBD1 (6 bases). The receptor's source is a young woman with multiple sclerosis. CDR3 loop: CASSHRRSTGSEETQYF. CDR3 nucleotide sequence: TGTGCCAGCAGCCACCGTAGGTCGACAGGATCGGAAGAGACCCAGTACTTC.